This TCR beta chain stems from a study of T cell responses to AZD1222 COVID-19 vaccine. V lost 3 bases and J 13 bases, leaving 12 bases between the germline ends. The CDR3 length is 12 residues. Germline V lookup: CDR1 LGHDT, CDR2 YNNKEL (reference sequence). Regarding this clone: As yet, its antigen is unknown.

Findings and caveats of the study: Sampling captured repertoires only after the peak T cell response. The breadth and depth of Spike-specific TCRs increased once two AZD1222 doses had been given.

This table comes from immunoSEQ multiplex PCR, and its TCRdb copy is limited to in-frame clones, with some not included. The sample holds 150,000 to 200,000 clones, roughly 91% seen once. The V and J genes are TRBV3-1 (or the pseudogene TRBV3-2) and TRBJ1-4; D not certain. Sequencing was performed on peripheral blood, taken 28 days after the second dose of the MenACWY control vaccine. The clonotype was recovered from an adult who received the MenACWY meningococcal vaccine as a control. The CDR3 region has the DNA TGTGCCAGCAGCCAGAACAGAGGGCTACTGTTTTTT. It codes for CASSQNRGLLFF.